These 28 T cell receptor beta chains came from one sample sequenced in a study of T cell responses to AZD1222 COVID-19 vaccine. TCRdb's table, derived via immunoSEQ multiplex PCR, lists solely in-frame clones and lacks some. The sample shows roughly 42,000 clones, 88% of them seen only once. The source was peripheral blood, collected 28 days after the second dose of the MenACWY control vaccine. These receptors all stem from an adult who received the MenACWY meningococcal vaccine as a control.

The CDR3 DNA reads TGTGCCAGCAGCACACTCGGAGATACGCAGTATTTT. Encoded protein: CASSTLGDTQYF. The V and J genes are TRBV2 and TRBJ2-3; no clear D. V lost 6 bases to trimming and J lost 5 bases, with 9 bases between them. This CDR3 has 12 residues. Germline CDR1 reads SNHLY; CDR2 reads FYNNEI.

This CDR3 reads CASSPAWTRGLAYEQYF. CDR3 nucleotides: TGTGCCAGCAGCCCGGCATGGACACGGGGTTTGGCCTACGAGCAGTACTTC. The J gene is TRBJ2-7, the V gene TRBV7-2, with D tentatively TRBD1 or TRBD2 (5 bases each). The CDR3 totals 17 residues. Germline V CDR1 and CDR2: SGHTA, FQGNSA. V lost 5 bases and J 2 bases, leaving 22 bases between the germline ends.

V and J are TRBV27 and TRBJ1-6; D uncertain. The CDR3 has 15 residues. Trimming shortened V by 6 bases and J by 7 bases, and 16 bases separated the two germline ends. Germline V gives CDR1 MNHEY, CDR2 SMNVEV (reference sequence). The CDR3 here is CASSLGSGSNSPLHF. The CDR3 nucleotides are TGTGCCAGCAGCTTAGGATCGGGCAGCAATTCACCCCTCCACTTT.

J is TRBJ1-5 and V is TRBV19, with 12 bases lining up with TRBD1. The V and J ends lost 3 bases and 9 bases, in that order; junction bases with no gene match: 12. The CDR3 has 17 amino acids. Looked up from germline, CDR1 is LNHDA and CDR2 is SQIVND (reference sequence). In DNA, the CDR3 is TGTGCCAGTAGTATCGGGACGGGACAGGGGGCATCTTGGCCCCAGCATTTT. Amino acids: CASSIGTGQGASWPQHF.

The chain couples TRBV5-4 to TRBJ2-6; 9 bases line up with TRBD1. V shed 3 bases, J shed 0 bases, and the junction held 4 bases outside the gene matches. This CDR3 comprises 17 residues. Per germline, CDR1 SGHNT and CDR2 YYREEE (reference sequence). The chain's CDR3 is CASSWGTGYSGANVLTF. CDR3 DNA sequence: TGTGCCAGCAGCTGGGGGACAGGGTACTCTGGGGCCAACGTCCTGACTTTC.

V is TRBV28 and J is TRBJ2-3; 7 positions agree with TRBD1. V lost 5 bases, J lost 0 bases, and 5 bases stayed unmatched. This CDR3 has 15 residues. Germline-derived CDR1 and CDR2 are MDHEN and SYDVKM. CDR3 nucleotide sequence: TGTGCCAGCAGTGAGACAGGGAAAAGCACAGATACGCAGTATTTT. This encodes CASSETGKSTDTQYF.

CDR3 residues: CAWSSGYGVQGTYTGELFF. In DNA, the CDR3 is TGTGCCTGGAGTTCTGGCTACGGGGTTCAGGGGACGTACACCGGGGAGCTGTTTTTT. The rearrangement uses TRBV30 and TRBJ2-2; D is perhaps TRBD1 (6 bases). V was trimmed by 2 bases and J by 3 bases, leaving 25 bases between them. This CDR3 spans 19 amino acids. The germline CDR1 and CDR2 sequences are GTSNPN and SVGIG (reference sequence).

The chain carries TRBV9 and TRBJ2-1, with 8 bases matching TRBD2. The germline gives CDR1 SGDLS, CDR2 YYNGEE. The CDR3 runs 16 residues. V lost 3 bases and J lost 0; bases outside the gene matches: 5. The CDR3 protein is CASSGGGLVSYNEQFF. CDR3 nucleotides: TGTGCCAGCAGCGGAGGGGGACTAGTCTCCTACAATGAGCAGTTCTTC.

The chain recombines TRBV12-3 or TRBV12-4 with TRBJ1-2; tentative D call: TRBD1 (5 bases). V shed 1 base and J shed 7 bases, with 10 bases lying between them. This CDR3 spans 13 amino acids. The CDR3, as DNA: TGTGCCAGCAGTTTAGTTCAGGGTTCTGGCTACACCTTC. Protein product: CASSLVQGSGYTF.

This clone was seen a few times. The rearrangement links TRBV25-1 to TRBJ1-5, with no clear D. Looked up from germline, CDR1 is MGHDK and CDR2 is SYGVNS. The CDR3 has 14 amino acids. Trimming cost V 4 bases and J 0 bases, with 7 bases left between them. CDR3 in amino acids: CASSARYSNQPQHF. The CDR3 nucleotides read TGTGCCAGCAGTGCCAGGTATAGCAATCAGCCCCAGCATTTT.

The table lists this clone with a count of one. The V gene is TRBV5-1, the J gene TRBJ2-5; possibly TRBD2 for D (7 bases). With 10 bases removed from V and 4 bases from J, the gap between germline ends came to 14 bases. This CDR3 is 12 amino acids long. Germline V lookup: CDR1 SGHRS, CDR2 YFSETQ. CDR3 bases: TGCGCCTCTGGGGGGGGCGGAGAGACCCAGTACTTC. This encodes CASGGGGETQYF.

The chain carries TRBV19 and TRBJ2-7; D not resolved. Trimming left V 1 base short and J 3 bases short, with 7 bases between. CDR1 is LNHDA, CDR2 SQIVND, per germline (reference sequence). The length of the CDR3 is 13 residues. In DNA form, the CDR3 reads TGTGCCAGTAGTATAGGAGAAGGCTACGAGCAGTACTTC. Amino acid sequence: CASSIGEGYEQYF.

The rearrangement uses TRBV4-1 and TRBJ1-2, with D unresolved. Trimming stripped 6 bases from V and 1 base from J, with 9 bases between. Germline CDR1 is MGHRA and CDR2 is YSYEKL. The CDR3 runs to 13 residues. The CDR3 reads CASSQTHNYGYTF. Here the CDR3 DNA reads TGCGCCAGCAGTCAAACACATAACTATGGCTACACCTTC.

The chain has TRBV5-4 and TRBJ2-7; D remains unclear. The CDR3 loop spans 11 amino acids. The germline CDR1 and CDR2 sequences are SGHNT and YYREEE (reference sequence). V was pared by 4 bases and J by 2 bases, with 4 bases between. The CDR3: CASSGPYEQYF. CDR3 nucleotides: TGTGCCAGCAGCGGACCCTACGAGCAGTACTTC.

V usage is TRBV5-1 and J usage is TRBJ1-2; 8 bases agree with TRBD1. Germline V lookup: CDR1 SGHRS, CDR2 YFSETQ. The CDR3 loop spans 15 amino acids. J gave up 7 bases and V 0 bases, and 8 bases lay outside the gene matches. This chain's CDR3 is CASSLEAGGVGGYTF. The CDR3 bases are TGCGCCAGCAGCTTGGAGGCAGGGGGCGTCGGTGGCTACACCTTC.

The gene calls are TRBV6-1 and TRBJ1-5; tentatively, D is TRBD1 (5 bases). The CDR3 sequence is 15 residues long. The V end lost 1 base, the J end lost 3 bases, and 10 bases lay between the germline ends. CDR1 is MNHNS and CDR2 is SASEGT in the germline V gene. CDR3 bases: TGTGCCAGCAGTGAAGGTGCAGGGAACAATCAGCCCCAGCATTTT. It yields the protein CASSEGAGNNQPQHF.

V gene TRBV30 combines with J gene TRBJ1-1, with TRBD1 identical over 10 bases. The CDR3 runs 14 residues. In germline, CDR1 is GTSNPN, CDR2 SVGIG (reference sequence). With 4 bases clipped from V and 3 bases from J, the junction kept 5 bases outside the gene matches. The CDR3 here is CAWIFGTGDTEAFF. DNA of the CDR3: TGTGCCTGGATTTTCGGGACAGGGGACACTGAAGCTTTCTTT.

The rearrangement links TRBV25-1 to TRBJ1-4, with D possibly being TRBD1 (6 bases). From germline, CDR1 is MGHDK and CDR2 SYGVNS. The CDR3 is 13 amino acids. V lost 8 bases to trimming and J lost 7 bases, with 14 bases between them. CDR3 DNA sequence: TGTGCCAGCGATACAGGGAGTTCTGAAAAACTGTTTTTT. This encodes CASDTGSSEKLFF.

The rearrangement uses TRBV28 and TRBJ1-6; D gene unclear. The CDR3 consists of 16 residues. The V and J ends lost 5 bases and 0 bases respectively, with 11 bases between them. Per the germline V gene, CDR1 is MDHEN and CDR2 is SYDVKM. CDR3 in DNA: TGTGCCAGCAGTCTCATCGGCGTCTCCTATAATTCACCCCTCCACTTT. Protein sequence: CASSLIGVSYNSPLHF. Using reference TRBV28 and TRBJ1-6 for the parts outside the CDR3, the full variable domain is DVKVTQSSRYLVKRTGEKVFLECVQDMDHENMFWYRQDPGLGLRLIYFSYDVKMKEKGDIPEGYSVSREKKERFSLILESASTNQTSMYLCASSLIGVSYNSPLHFGNGTRLTVT.

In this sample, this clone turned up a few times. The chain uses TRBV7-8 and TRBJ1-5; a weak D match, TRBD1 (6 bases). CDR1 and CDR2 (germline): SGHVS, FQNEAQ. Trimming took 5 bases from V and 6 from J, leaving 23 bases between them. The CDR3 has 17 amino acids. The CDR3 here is CASSPRDTVGASQPQHF. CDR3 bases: TGTGCCAGCAGCCCCCGGGACACCGTGGGGGCAAGTCAGCCCCAGCATTTT.

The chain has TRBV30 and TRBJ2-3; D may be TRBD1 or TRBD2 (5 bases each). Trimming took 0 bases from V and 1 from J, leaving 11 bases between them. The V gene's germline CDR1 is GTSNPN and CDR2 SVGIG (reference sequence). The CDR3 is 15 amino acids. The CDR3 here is CAWSVGVSGTDTQYF. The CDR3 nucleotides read TGTGCCTGGAGTGTAGGGGTTAGCGGCACAGATACGCAGTATTTT.

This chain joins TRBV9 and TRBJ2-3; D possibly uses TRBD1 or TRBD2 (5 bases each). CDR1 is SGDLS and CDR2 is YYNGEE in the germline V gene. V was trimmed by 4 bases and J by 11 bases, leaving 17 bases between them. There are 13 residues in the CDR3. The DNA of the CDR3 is TGTGCCAGCAGCCCAGATTCGGGGCTTGTGCAGTATTTT. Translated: CASSPDSGLVQYF.

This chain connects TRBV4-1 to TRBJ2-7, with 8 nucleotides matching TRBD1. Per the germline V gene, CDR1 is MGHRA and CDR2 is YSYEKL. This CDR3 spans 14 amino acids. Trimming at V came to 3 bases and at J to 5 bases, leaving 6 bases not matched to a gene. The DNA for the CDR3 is TGCGCCAGCAGCCATTGGACAGGGAACGACGAGCAGTACTTC. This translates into CASSHWTGNDEQYF.

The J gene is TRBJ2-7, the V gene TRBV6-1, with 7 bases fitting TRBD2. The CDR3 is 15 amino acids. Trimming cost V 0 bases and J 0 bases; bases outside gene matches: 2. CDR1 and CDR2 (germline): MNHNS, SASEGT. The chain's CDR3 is CASSEAGGSSYEQYF. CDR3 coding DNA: TGTGCCAGCAGTGAAGCGGGAGGGAGCTCCTACGAGCAGTACTTC.

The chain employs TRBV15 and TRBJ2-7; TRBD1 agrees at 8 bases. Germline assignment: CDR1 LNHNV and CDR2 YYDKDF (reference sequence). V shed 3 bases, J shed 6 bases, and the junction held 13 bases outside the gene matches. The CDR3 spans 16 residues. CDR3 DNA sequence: TGTGCCACCAGCAGGGAACCGGGACAGGCCCTTACCGAGCAGTACTTC. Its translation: CATSREPGQALTEQYF.

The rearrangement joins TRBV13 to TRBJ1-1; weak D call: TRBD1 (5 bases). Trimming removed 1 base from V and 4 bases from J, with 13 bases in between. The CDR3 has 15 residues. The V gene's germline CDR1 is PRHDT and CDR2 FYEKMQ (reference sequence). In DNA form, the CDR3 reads TGTGCCAGCAGCTTAGAAGTCAGGGTAGGCACTGAAGCTTTCTTT. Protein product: CASSLEVRVGTEAFF.

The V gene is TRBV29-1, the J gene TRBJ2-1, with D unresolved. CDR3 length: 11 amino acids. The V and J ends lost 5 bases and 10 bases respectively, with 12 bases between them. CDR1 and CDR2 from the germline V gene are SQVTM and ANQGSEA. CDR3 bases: TGCAGCGTTCGACTTACTCGGGAGCAGTTCTTC. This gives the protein CSVRLTREQFF.

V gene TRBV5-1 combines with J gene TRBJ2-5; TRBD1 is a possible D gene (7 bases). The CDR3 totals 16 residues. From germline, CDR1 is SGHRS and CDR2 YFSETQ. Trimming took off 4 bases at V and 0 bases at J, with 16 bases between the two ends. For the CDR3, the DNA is TGCGCCAGCAGCCATCCCAGGGGGAGGTACCAAGAGACCCAGTACTTC. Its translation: CASSHPRGRYQETQYF.